This is a list of T cell receptor beta chains from one sample in a study of response to subunit inactivated influenza vaccine. TCRdb re-called the RT-PCR reads through MiXCR, storing one row per CDR3 protein. The sample contains about 160,000 distinct CDR3 sequences, under 13% of which appear only once. The starting material was non-naive T cells sorted from PBMCs, obtained about 40 days after vaccination. The receptors originated from a man aged 50-59 years who received an inactivated influenza vaccine. CDR3s include the opening cysteine and the closing phenylalanine or tryptophan. Each record gives: V gene, clone size, J gene, D gene, CDR3 protein, CDR3 DNA. A D gene is named only where the DNA matches it firmly. Clone size is not always given. Where it is, it says once, few, many or a class for expanded clones.

V: TRBV5-1; size: few; J: TRBJ2-3; D: TRBD1; CDR3: CASSLAPGQGSDTQYF; DNA: TGCGCCAGCAGCTTGGCTCCGGGACAGGGTTCCGATACGCAGTATTTT
V: TRBV6-5; size: .; J: TRBJ1-5; D: .; CDR3: CASRLGGYSNQPQHF; DNA: TGTGCCAGCAGACTCGGGGGTTATAGCAATCAGCCCCAGCATTTT
V: TRBV10-3; size: .; J: TRBJ1-1; D: .; CDR3: CAISVRGNPNTEAFF; DNA: TGTGCCATCAGTGTAAGGGGCAACCCGAACACTGAAGCTTTCTTT
V: TRBV28; size: .; J: TRBJ2-7; D: .; CDR3: CASSLSGPPYEQYF; DNA: TGTGCCAGCAGTTTATCAGGACCGCCCTACGAGCAGTACTTC
V: TRBV7-9; size: .; J: TRBJ2-1; D: .; CDR3: CASSLYSLREQFF; DNA: TGTGCCAGCAGCTTATATAGCCTCAGAGAGCAGTTCTTC
V: TRBV7-6; size: .; J: TRBJ2-1; D: .; CDR3: CASSTQGFDSDNEQFF; DNA: TGTGCCAGCAGTACCCAGGGGTTTGATTCGGACAATGAGCAGTTCTTC
V: TRBV30; size: .; J: TRBJ1-5; D: .; CDR3: CAWSLGVGVDNQPQHF; DNA: TGTGCCTGGAGTCTCGGGGTAGGGGTCGACAATCAGCCCCAGCATTTT
V: TRBV4-2; size: .; J: TRBJ2-7; D: .; CDR3: CASSQRSEGRMPYEQYF; DNA: TGTGCCAGCAGCCAACGCTCCGAAGGGAGAATGCCCTACGAGCAGTACTTC
V: TRBV6-2/TRBV6-3; size: many; J: TRBJ2-1; D: .; CDR3: CASSYGAEVNEQFF; DNA: TGTGCCAGCAGTTACGGGGCCGAGGTTAATGAGCAGTTCTTC
V: TRBV19; size: once; J: TRBJ2-1; D: .; CDR3: CASSMLDSNEQFF; DNA: TGTGCCAGTAGTATGCTGGATTCCAATGAGCAGTTCTTC
V: TRBV9; size: .; J: TRBJ2-5; D: TRBD2; CDR3: CASSGAGGLQETQYF; DNA: TGTGCCAGCAGCGGAGCGGGAGGTTTACAAGAGACCCAGTACTTC
V: TRBV14; size: few; J: TRBJ2-7; D: .; CDR3: CASSQDTRGSEQYF; DNA: TGTGCCAGCAGCCAAGATACCCGGGGATCCGAGCAGTACTTC
V: TRBV7-7; size: few; J: TRBJ1-4; D: .; CDR3: CASSPNPTNEKLFF; DNA: TGTGCCAGCAGCCCTAACCCAACTAATGAAAAACTGTTTTTT
V: TRBV12-3/TRBV12-4; size: many; J: TRBJ2-7; D: .; CDR3: CASSLVFGYEQYF; DNA: TGTGCCAGCAGTTTAGTGTTCGGGTACGAGCAGTACTTC